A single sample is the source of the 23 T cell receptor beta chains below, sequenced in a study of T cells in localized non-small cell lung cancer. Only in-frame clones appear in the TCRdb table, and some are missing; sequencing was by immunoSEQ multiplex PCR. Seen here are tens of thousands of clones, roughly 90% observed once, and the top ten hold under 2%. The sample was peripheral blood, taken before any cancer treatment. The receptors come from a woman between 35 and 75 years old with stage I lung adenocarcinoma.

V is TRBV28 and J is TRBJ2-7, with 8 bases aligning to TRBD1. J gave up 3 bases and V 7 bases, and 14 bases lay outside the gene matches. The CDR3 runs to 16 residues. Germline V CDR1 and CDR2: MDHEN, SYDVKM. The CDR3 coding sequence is TGTGCCAGCATGGCGTCCGGGACAGGAAAAATCTACGAGCAGTACTTC. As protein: CASMASGTGKIYEQYF.

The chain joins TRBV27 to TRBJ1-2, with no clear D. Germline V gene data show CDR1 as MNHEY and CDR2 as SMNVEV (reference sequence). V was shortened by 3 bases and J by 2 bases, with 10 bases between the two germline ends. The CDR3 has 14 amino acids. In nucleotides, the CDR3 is TGTGCCAGCAGTTTGTTCGGGGAAAACTATGGCTACACCTTC. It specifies CASSLFGENYGYTF.

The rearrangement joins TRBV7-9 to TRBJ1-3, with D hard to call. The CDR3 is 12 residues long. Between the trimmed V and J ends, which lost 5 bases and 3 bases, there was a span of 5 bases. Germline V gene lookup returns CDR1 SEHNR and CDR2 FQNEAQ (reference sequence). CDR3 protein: CASSQNGNTIYF. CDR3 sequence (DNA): TGTGCCAGCAGCCAAAATGGAAACACCATATATTTT.

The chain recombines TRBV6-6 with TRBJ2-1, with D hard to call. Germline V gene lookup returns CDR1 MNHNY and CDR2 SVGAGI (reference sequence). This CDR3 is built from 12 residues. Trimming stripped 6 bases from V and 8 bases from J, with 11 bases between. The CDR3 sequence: CASSPSFDEQFF. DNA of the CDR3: TGTGCCAGCAGCCCCAGTTTTGATGAGCAGTTCTTC.

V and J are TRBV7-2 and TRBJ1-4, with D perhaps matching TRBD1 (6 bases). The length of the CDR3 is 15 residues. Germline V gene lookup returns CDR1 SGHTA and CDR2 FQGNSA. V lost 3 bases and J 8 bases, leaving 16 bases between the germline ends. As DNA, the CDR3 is TGTGCCAGCAGCTTCAGTCGGGGGGCGCGCGAAAAACTGTTTTTT. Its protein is CASSFSRGAREKLFF.

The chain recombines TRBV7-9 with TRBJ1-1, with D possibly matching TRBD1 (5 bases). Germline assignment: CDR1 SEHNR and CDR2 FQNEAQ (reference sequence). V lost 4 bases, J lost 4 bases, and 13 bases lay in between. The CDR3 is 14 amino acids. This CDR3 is CASSSSGVGTEAFF. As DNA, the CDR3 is TGTGCCAGCAGCTCGTCGGGGGTCGGCACTGAAGCTTTCTTT.

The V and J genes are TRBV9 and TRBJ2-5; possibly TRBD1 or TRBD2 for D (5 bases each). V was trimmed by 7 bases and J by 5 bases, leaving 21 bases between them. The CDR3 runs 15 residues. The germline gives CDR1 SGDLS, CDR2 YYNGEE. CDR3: CASYPPKGRPETQYF. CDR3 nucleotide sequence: TGTGCCAGCTACCCCCCTAAGGGACGACCGGAGACCCAGTACTTC. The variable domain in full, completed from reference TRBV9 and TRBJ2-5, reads DSGVTQTPKHLITATGQRVTLRCSPRSGDLSVYWYQQSLDQGLQFLIQYYNGEERAKGNILERFSAQQFPDLHSELNLSSLELGDSALYFCASYPPKGRPETQYFGPGTRLLVL.

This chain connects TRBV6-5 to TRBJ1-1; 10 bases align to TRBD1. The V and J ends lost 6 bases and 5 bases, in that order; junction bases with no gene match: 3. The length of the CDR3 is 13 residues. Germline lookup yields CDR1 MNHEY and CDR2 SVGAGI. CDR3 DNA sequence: TGTGCCAGCAGAGGACAGGGGGGTACTGAAGCTTTCTTT. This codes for CASRGQGGTEAFF.

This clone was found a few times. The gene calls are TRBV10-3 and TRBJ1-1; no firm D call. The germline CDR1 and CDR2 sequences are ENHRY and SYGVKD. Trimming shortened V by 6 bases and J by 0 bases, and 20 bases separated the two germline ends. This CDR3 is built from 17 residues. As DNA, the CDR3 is TGTGCCATCAGACCGGACTCCCTTATCTCCATGAACACTGAAGCTTTCTTT. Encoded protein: CAIRPDSLISMNTEAFF.

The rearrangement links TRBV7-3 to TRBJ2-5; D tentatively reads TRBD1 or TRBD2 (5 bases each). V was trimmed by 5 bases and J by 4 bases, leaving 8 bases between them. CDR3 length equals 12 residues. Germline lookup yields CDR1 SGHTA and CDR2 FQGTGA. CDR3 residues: CASSRDRETQYF. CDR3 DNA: TGTGCCAGCAGCCGGGACCGAGAGACCCAGTACTTC.

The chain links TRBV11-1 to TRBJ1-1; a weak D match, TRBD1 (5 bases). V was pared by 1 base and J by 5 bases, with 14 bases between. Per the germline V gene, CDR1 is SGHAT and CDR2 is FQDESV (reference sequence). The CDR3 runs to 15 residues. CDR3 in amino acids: CASSLVLGRGTEAFF. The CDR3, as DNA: TGTGCCAGCAGCTTAGTTCTGGGTCGGGGGACTGAAGCTTTCTTT.

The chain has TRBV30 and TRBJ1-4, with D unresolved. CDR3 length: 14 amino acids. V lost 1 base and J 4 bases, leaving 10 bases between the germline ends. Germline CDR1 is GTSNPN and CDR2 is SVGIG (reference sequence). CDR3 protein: CAWSGIGYNEKLFF. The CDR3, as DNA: TGTGCCTGGAGTGGAATAGGGTATAATGAAAAACTGTTTTTT.

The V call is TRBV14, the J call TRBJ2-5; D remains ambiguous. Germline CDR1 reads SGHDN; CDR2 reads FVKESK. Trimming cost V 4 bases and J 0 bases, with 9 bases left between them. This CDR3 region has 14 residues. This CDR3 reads CASSPKTDQETQYF. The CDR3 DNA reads TGTGCCAGCAGCCCCAAGACGGACCAAGAGACCCAGTACTTC.

CDR3 residues: CAAGGSSGNTIYF. The CDR3 region has the DNA TGTGCCGCGGGGGGGTCCTCTGGAAACACCATATATTTT. This chain links TRBV27 with TRBJ1-3, with a weak D call TRBD1 (5 bases). The CDR3 has 13 amino acids. V gave up 11 bases and J gave up 0 bases, with 11 bases separating them. Germline CDR1 MNHEY, CDR2 SMNVEV (reference sequence).

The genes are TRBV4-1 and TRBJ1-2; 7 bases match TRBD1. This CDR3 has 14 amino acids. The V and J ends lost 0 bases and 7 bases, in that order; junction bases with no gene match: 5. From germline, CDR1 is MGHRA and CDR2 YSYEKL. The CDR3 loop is CASSQEQGEGGYTF. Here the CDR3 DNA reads TGCGCCAGCAGCCAAGAGCAGGGGGAAGGTGGCTACACCTTC.

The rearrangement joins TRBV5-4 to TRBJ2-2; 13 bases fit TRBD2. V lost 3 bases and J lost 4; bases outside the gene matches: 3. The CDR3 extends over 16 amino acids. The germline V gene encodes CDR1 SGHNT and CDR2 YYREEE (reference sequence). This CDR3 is CASSWTSGSITGELFF. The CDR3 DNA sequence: TGTGCCAGCAGCTGGACTAGCGGGAGTATCACCGGGGAGCTGTTTTTT.

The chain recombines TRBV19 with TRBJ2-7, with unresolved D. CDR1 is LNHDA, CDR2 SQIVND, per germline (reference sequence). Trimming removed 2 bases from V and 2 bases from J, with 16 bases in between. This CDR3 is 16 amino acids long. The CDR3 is CASSIRAGRPPYEQYF. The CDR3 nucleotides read TGTGCCAGTAGTATAAGGGCAGGACGGCCTCCCTACGAGCAGTACTTC.

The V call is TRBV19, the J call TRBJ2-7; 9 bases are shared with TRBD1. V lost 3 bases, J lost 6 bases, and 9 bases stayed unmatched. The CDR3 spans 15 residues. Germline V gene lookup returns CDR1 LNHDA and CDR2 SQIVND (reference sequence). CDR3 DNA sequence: TGTGCCAGTAGTATTTCCGGACAGGGGTTCTCCGAGCAGTACTTC. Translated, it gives CASSISGQGFSEQYF.

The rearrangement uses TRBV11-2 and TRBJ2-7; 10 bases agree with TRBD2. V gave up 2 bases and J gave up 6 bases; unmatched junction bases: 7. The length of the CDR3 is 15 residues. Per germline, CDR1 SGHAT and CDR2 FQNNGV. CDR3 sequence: CASSLQAGGVFEQYF. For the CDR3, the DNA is TGTGCCAGCAGCTTACAAGCGGGAGGGGTCTTCGAGCAGTACTTC.

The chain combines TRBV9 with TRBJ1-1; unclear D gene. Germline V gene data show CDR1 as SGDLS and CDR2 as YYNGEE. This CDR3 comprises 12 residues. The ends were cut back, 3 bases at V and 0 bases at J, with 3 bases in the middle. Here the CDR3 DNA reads TGTGCCAGCAGCGATCTGAACACTGAAGCTTTCTTT. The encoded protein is CASSDLNTEAFF.

CDR3 sequence reads: CASSGAGVQPQHF. The DNA for the CDR3 is TGTGCCAGCAGCGGGGCAGGGGTCCAGCCCCAGCATTTT. J is TRBJ1-5 and V is TRBV7-2; D possibly corresponds to TRBD1 (6 bases). The germline V gene has CDR1 SGHTA and CDR2 FQGNSA. The ends were cut back, 5 bases at V and 7 bases at J, with 12 bases in the middle. CDR3 length equals 13 residues.

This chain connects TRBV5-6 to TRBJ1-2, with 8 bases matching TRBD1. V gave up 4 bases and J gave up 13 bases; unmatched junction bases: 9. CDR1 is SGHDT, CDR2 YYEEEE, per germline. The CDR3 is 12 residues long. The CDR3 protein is CASSPRDRPSTF. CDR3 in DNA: TGTGCCAGCAGCCCCCGGGACAGGCCTAGCACCTTC.

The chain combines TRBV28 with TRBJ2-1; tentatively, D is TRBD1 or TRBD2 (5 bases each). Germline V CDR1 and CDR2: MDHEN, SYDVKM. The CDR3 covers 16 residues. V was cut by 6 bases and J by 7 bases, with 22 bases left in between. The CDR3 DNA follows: TGTGCCAGCAGCCTAGAAATCGGGACCACGGGGAATGAGCAGTTCTTC. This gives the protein CASSLEIGTTGNEQFF.